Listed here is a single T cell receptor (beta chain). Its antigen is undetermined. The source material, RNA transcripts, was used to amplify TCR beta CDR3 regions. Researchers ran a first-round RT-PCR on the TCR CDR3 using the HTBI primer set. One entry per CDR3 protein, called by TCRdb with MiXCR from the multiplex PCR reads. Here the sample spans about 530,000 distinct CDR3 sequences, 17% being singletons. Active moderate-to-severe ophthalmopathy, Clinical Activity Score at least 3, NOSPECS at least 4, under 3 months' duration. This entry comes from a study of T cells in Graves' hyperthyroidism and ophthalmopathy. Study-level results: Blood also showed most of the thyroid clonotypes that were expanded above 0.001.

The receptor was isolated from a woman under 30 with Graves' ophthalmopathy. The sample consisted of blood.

CDR3 nucleotides: TGTGCCAGCAGCCCTAGGGGAACAGGGGGTAACTACGAGCAGTACTTC. It translates to CASSPRGTGGNYEQYF. This sequence joins TRBV7-9 and TRBJ2-7; TRBD1 matches at 8 bases. Germline V lookup: CDR1 SEHNR, CDR2 FQNEAQ (reference sequence). After removal of 5 bases from V and 3 bases from J, the junction contained 12 bases not matched to a gene. The CDR3 is 16 amino acids.